This section outlines one T cell receptor (beta chain) sequence together with its context. The specificity of this receptor is unknown. No quality values exist for individual bases; no much larger clone is one base distant. This sample was taken from a study of cytomegalovirus exposure and HLA in healthy donors (dated by TCRdb to 2016 to 2017). Background on the whole study: The 550 to 750 repertoires of the first cohort and the 110 or so validation repertoires were produced on the same platform, according to a later analysis. Along with the approximately 700-subject first cohort, a separate validation cohort of some 130 different subjects was used. The aim of the study was to test whether cataloging public T cell receptors could identify signatures of past pathogen exposure. High-throughput TCR immunosequencing, statistical association of individual TCRs with disease status, and machine learning were combined to predict cytomegalovirus infection status. General study outcomes and caveats: The validation cohort had no HLA typing available for a later analysis, so co-occurrence within that cohort was assessed over all 130 or so repertoires. The classifier was reported to diagnose cytomegalovirus status with high specificity and sensitivity in both the original and validation cohorts. In the study, around 160 TCR beta chains were listed as associated with cytomegalovirus. It was suggested by the authors that the approach could potentially be generalized to other disease states and immunological phenotypes. In a later analysis, TCRs clustered in the first cohort were found to also tend to co-occur in the roughly 120 validation repertoires, with approximately 94% of cluster scores above 0. A few of the identified cytomegalovirus-associated TCR beta chains were confirmed in vitro to be specific for cytomegalovirus antigens. Most TCR sequences were seen in very few donors, while some public TCRs were found in many individuals.

The donors were included in the validation cohort of 130 or so subjects, a group kept apart from the roughly 690-subject first cohort. From the cysteine through the phenylalanine, the CDR3 covers 15 amino acids. The entry retains the CDR3 DNA only, 45 bases that are in frame from base 1. Clipping removes 4 bases from V and 2 bases from J, with 4 as the unmatched junction base count. The germline V gene encodes CDR1 ENHRY and CDR2 SYGVKD. Library construction relied on the immunoSEQ multiplex PCR assay. As for the original processing: A statistical classification framework was developed to diagnose cytomegalovirus status using the catalog of TCR beta chain sequences. TCRdb limited this immuneACCESS table to in-frame rearrangements with V and J called. A share of clones is missing; checked studies link under half to unresolved V genes, and the rest is unexplained. V, J and clone size are taken as reported in that table, and D and trimming were inferred from the DNA itself. This sample lists 100,000 or so clones; approximately 84% were detected once. 5.5% to 7.5% of the sample goes to the ten largest clones.

The sequencing sample was made of PBMCs. The V and J genes are TRBV10-3 and TRBJ2-1, with 8 middle bases fitting TRBD2. This receptor was obtained from a man in his late teens or twenties in good health and CMV-seropositive. The CDR3 region: CAISGAGVPYNEQFF. The nucleotides read TGTGCCATCAGTGGAGCGGGAGTGCCCTACAATGAGCAGTTCTTC.